Presented here are 29 T cell receptor beta chains from one specimen sequenced in a study of blood T cells in healthy people across ages (dated by TCRdb to about 2015). The library was prepared using 5' RACE. Sequencer: Illumina HiSeq 2500. The second PCR ran for roughly 7 to 12 cycles and used a J-beta primer mix along with a sample-barcoded 5' primer. Clones were called with MiXCR by TCRdb after fastp trimmed the public reads at Q25, and only in-frame beta chains were retained. Each CDR3 protein appears once, grouped with its most common genes and DNA. This sample holds about 590,000 distinct CDR3 sequences; approximately 30% were observed only once. The ten largest account for less than 20% of the sample. Sequencing was done on a sample of blood. Receptors were obtained from a woman at least 80 years old in good health.

Of note for this clonotype: The missing conserved phenylalanine or tryptophan at the end of this CDR3 makes a read error likely. V usage is TRBV7-9 and J usage is TRBJ1-2, with 9 bases matching TRBD1. The germline V gene encodes CDR1 SEHNR and CDR2 FQNEAQ (reference sequence). The CDR3 sequence is 16 residues long. The ends lost 5 bases at V and 10 bases at J; junction bases unmatched: 17. The CDR3 protein is CASSVAGTGRGEVYTC. CDR3 nucleotide sequence: TGTGCCAGCAGCGTCGCCGGGACAGGGAGAGGCGAAGTCTACACCTGC.

V usage is TRBV5-5 and J usage is TRBJ1-1; perhaps TRBD1 as D (5 bases). Trimming removed 7 bases at V and 0 bases at J, with 10 bases between. The CDR3 extends over 13 amino acids. Germline assignment: CDR1 SGHKS and CDR2 YYEKEE (reference sequence). The CDR3 DNA sequence: TGTGCCAGCGATGGGGACGTGAACACTGAAGCTTTCTTT. Translation: CASDGDVNTEAFF.

At least ten counts were recorded for this clonotype. This chain uses TRBV7-9 with TRBJ1-6; no reliable D call. Germline V gene lookup returns CDR1 SEHNR and CDR2 FQNEAQ (reference sequence). V lost 5 bases to trimming and J lost 4 bases, with 18 bases between them. The CDR3 sequence is 17 residues long. CDR3 DNA sequence: TGTGCCAGCAGCCCACTAAGGCAGACATTTTATAATTCACCCCTCCACTTT. Amino acids: CASSPLRQTFYNSPLHF.

This clonotype was observed a few times. The chain joins TRBV11-3 to TRBJ2-1; 9 positions match TRBD2. Per germline, CDR1 SGHNT and CDR2 YENEEA. The CDR3 covers 14 residues. V was clipped by 5 bases and J by 6 bases; unmatched bases: 5. The CDR3 DNA sequence: TGTGCCAGCAGCCCCCAGCGGGGGGTCAATGAGCAGTTCTTC. Its translation is CASSPQRGVNEQFF.

The V call is TRBV18, the J call TRBJ1-1; D is unclear. Per the germline V gene, CDR1 is KGHSH and CDR2 is LQKENI. The CDR3 covers 13 residues. V lost 8 bases and J lost 0, with 10 bases in between. CDR3 nucleotides: TGTGCCAGCGCCGGTTTCATGAACACTGAAGCTTTCTTT. Translated: CASAGFMNTEAFF.

This clonotype was found many times. In DNA form, the CDR3 reads TGTGCCAGCAGCCCAACCGGCACTGAAGCTTTCTTT. Amino acid sequence: CASSPTGTEAFF. The J gene is TRBJ1-1, the V gene TRBV2; D ambiguous. The V gene lost 6 bases and the J gene lost 4 bases, with 9 bases spanning the gap. The CDR3 loop spans 12 amino acids. In germline, CDR1 is SNHLY, CDR2 FYNNEI.

This chain links TRBV5-1 with TRBJ2-7, with D perhaps matching TRBD2 (6 bases). V lost 2 bases and J 3 bases, leaving 9 bases between the germline ends. In germline, CDR1 is SGHRS, CDR2 YFSETQ. The CDR3 consists of 13 residues. The CDR3 spells CASSFGGDYEQYF. The CDR3 coding sequence is TGCGCCAGCAGCTTCGGCGGGGACTACGAGCAGTACTTC.

This clonotype was picked up a small number of times. The chain uses TRBV6-1 and TRBJ2-1; no reliable D call. The CDR3 sequence is 15 residues long. V was shortened by 6 bases and J by 10 bases, with 22 bases between the two germline ends. Germline V gene sequence: CDR1 MNHNS, CDR2 SASEGT. For the CDR3, the DNA is TGTGCCAGCAGCCCAACCAGCCGGTCCTCCTACGAGCAGTTCTTC. This sequence encodes CASSPTSRSSYEQFF.

This clonotype showed up many times. The V call is TRBV5-6, the J call TRBJ2-5; D is unresolved. Looked up from germline, CDR1 is SGHDT and CDR2 is YYEEEE. The CDR3 extends over 15 amino acids. Between the trimmed V and J ends, which lost 3 bases and 2 bases, there was a span of 14 bases. The CDR3 region is CASSSYLLQQETQYF. Written as DNA, the CDR3 is TGTGCCAGCAGCTCCTACCTTTTGCAGCAAGAGACCCAGTACTTC. Variable domain in full (rest from reference TRBV5-6 and TRBJ2-5): DAGVTQSPTHLIKTRGQQVTLRCSPKSGHDTVSWYQQALGQGPQFIFQYYEEEERQRGNFPDRFSGHQFPNYSSELNVNALLLGDSALYLCASSSYLLQQETQYFGPGTRLLVL.

In its sample, this clonotype was seen many times. This chain links TRBV6-6 with TRBJ2-7; TRBD1 is a possible D gene (6 bases). The CDR3 has 14 amino acids. Germline V gene data show CDR1 as MNHNY and CDR2 as SVGAGI (reference sequence). Trimming removed 0 bases at V and 2 bases at J, with 8 bases between. CDR3 protein: CASSYSGAPYEQYF. The CDR3 nucleotides are TGTGCCAGCAGTTACTCGGGGGCCCCCTACGAGCAGTACTTC.

In regard to this clonotype: A much larger clone sits a single nucleotide away, making a read error possible. The chain recombines TRBV29-1 with TRBJ1-1, with 11 bases fitting TRBD1. Looked up from germline, CDR1 is SQVTM and CDR2 is ANQGSEA. The V and J ends lost 7 bases and 5 bases, in that order; junction bases with no gene match: 6. CDR3 length: 13 amino acids. CDR3 loop: CSAWDRGETEAFF. In DNA form, the CDR3 reads TGCAGCGCATGGGACAGGGGGGAGACTGAAGCTTTCTTT.

Concerning this clonotype itself: This clone may be a read error of a much larger clone one base away. The rearrangement joins TRBV7-2 to TRBJ2-3; TRBD2 matches 14 bases. Germline V gene data show CDR1 as SGHTA and CDR2 as FQGNSA. V gave up 5 bases and J gave up 11 bases; unmatched junction bases: 9. CDR3 length: 15 residues. The CDR3, as DNA: TGTGCCAGCAGCCGGGGACTAGCGGGGGCCGACTGGCAGTATTTT. This encodes CASSRGLAGADWQYF.

The rearrangement uses TRBV7-2 and TRBJ1-4; D gene ambiguous. Per the germline V gene, CDR1 is SGHTA and CDR2 is FQGNSA. CDR3 size: 15 residues. V was pared by 1 base and J by 5 bases, with 11 bases between. CDR3 coding DNA: TGTGCCAGCAGCTTAGATCGGGCACCAAATGAAAAACTGTTTTTT. This codes for CASSLDRAPNEKLFF.

This chain connects TRBV2 to TRBJ2-5, with D unresolved. This CDR3 comprises 14 residues. The germline CDR1 and CDR2 sequences are SNHLY and FYNNEI. The V gene lost 4 bases and the J gene lost 4 bases, with 13 bases spanning the gap. The CDR3 sequence is CASSAMAPSETQYF. The CDR3 DNA reads TGTGCCAGCAGTGCGATGGCCCCTTCAGAGACCCAGTACTTC.

This clonotype has just a few counts. The rearrangement joins TRBV28 to TRBJ1-6; D remains ambiguous. V was clipped by 3 bases and J by 11 bases, with 5 bases between them. This CDR3 comprises 11 residues. Germline-derived CDR1 and CDR2 are MDHEN and SYDVKM. In nucleotides, the CDR3 is TGTGCCAGCAGTTTTGCCCCACCCCTCCACTTT. Its translation: CASSFAPPLHF.

About this clonotype itself: The junction shows a germline mismatch at one end, possibly a read error. The chain recombines TRBV14 with TRBJ2-5, with D possibly being TRBD1 or TRBD2 (6 bases each). This CDR3 has 16 residues. Germline lookup yields CDR1 SGHDN and CDR2 FVKESK. CDR3 nucleotides: TGTGCCAGCAGCCATTACCGAGGGGGGCTCCAAAAGACCCAGTACTTC. As protein: CASSHYRGGLQKTQYF.

This clonotype was recorded at least ten times. The chain couples TRBV6-1 to TRBJ2-7; D not resolved. CDR3 length: 13 residues. Trimming stripped 4 bases from V and 3 bases from J, with 10 bases between. Germline loops: CDR1 MNHNS, CDR2 SASEGT. CDR3 sequence reads: CASSAVGYYEQYF. CDR3 sequence (DNA): TGTGCCAGCAGTGCCGTGGGATACTACGAGCAGTACTTC.

The chain recombines TRBV21-1 with TRBJ1-1. TRBV21-1 is a recognized pseudogene. The CDR3 covers 12 residues. The CDR3 loop is CASSGPNTEAFF. CDR3 DNA sequence: TGTGCCAGCAGCGGGCCCAACACTGAAGCTTTCTTT.

This clonotype was recorded many times. Written as DNA, the CDR3 is TGCAGTGCTTATGGGGGGAACTATGGCTACACCTTC. Translating gives CSAYGGNYGYTF. V usage is TRBV20-1 and J usage is TRBJ1-2, with TRBD1 as a possible D gene (5 bases). The CDR3 spans 12 residues. Per the germline V gene, CDR1 is DFQATT and CDR2 is SNEGSKA (reference sequence). V lost 5 bases to trimming and J lost 2 bases, with 9 bases between them.

Points on this clonotype: This clone may be a read error of a much larger clone one base away. The V call is TRBV28, the J call TRBJ1-2; D unclear. Trimming left V 7 bases short and J 0 bases short, with 3 bases between. This CDR3 is 11 amino acids long. CDR1 is MDHEN and CDR2 is SYDVKM in the germline V gene. In nucleotides, the CDR3 is TGTGCCAGCACCCCTAACTATGGCTACACCTTC. Protein: CASTPNYGYTF.

Of note for this clonotype: A junction boundary mismatches the germline segment, possibly from a read error. The chain uses TRBV5-1 and TRBJ2-3; D might be TRBD1 (6 bases). The germline gives CDR1 SGHRS, CDR2 YFSETQ. The CDR3 covers 13 residues. CDR3 nucleotides: TGCGCCAGCAGCTTAGATACAGGGAACGAGCAGTACTTT. Translation gives CASSLDTGNEQYF. Based on the CDR3 plus reference TRBV5-1 and TRBJ2-3, the full variable domain is KAGVTQTPRYLIKTRGQQVTLSCSPISGHRSVSWYQQTPGQGLQFLFEYFSETQRNKGNFPGRFSGRQFSNSRSEMNVSTLELGDSALYLCASSLDTGNEQYFGPGTRLTVL.

The chain recombines TRBV28 with TRBJ1-1; D call uncertain. V was pared by 8 bases and J by 8 bases, with 15 bases between. This CDR3 is 12 amino acids long. The germline CDR1 and CDR2 sequences are MDHEN and SYDVKM. Here the CDR3 DNA reads TGTGCCAGCTTCGTGGGTGCCCAGGAAGCTTTCTTT. Amino acid sequence: CASFVGAQEAFF.

V usage is TRBV6-5 and J usage is TRBJ2-4; 7 bases fit TRBD1. V dropped 6 bases and J dropped 8; count of bases not matched to a gene: 4. Germline V gene sequence: CDR1 MNHEY, CDR2 SVGAGI. This CDR3 region has 12 residues. The CDR3 sequence: CASRDRKHIQYF. Here the CDR3 DNA reads TGTGCCAGCAGGGACAGGAAACACATTCAGTACTTC.

This clonotype was picked up many times. The chain uses TRBV6-1 and TRBJ2-1, with D tentatively TRBD2 (6 bases). Looked up from germline, CDR1 is MNHNS and CDR2 is SASEGT. CDR3 length: 15 residues. Trimming took off 6 bases at V and 1 base at J, with 13 bases between the two ends. CDR3 bases: TGTGCCAGCAGCGTTGGGGGGAATTCCTACAATGAGCAGTTCTTC. Protein: CASSVGGNSYNEQFF.

The sample holds many counts of this clonotype. V usage is TRBV30 and J usage is TRBJ1-2; 7 bases align to TRBD1. V shed 0 bases, J shed 2 bases, and the junction held 3 bases outside the gene matches. The CDR3 sequence is 14 residues long. The germline CDR1 and CDR2 sequences are GTSNPN and SVGIG (reference sequence). The CDR3 is CAWSVGTANYGYTF. The CDR3 region has the DNA TGTGCCTGGAGTGTAGGGACAGCCAACTATGGCTACACCTTC.

Remarks on this clonotype: The DNA is left out, because the CDR3 cannot be placed on it with certainty; the CDR3 is given as TCRdb lists it. The J gene is TRBJ1-2, the V gene TRBV27; no check of the table's D call, TRBD1, against the DNA was made. CDR1 is MNHEY and CDR2 is SMNVEV in the germline V gene (reference sequence). The CDR3 has 15 amino acids, counting both end residues. The CDR3 here is CASSSAESGYTFPTF.

The chain has TRBV2 and TRBJ2-3; 9 positions match TRBD2. Germline trimming cut 4 bases from V and 0 bases from J; bases unmatched to any gene: 5. The CDR3 consists of 16 residues. Per the germline V gene, CDR1 is SNHLY and CDR2 is FYNNEI. CDR3 amino acids: CASSGSGGYSTDTQYF. CDR3 nucleotides: TGTGCCAGCAGTGGTAGCGGGGGCTACAGCACAGATACGCAGTATTTT.

This clonotype has a handful of counts. This chain joins TRBV30 and TRBJ1-1; no clear D gene. The V end was cut by 5 bases, the J end by 10 bases, with 5 bases between. Germline lookup yields CDR1 GTSNPN and CDR2 SVGIG (reference sequence). This CDR3 contains 8 residues. CDR3 sequence: CAWGTAFF. The CDR3, as DNA: TGTGCCTGGGGTACAGCTTTCTTT.

This clonotype has a count of ten or more. This chain joins TRBV29-1 and TRBJ2-1; 11 positions agree with TRBD2. The germline V gene encodes CDR1 SQVTM and CDR2 ANQGSEA. The CDR3 spans 13 residues. J lost 9 bases, V lost 3 bases, and 4 bases had no gene match. CDR3 bases: TGCAGCGTTGAGACTAGCGGGGCGGGTGAGCAGTTCTTC. Protein product: CSVETSGAGEQFF.